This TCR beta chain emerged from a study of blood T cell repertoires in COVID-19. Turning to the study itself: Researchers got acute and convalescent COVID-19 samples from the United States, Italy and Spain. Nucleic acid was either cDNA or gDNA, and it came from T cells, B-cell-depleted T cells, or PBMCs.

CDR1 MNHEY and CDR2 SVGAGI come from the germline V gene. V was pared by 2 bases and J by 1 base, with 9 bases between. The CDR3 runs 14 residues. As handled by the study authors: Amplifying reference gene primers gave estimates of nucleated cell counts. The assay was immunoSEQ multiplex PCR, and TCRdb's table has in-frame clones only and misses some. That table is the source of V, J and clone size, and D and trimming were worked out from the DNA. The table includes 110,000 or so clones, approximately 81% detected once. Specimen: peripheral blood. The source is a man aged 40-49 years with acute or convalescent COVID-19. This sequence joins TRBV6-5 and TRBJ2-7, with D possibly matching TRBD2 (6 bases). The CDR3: CASSYTAGSYEQYF. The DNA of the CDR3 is TGTGCCAGCAGTTACACCGCGGGGTCCTACGAGCAGTACTTC.